A selection of T cell receptor beta chains follows, all from one sample in a study of blood T cells in healthy people across ages. TCRdb used MiXCR to reprocess the 5' RACE reads, holding one entry per CDR3 protein. The data show about 650,000 distinct CDR3 sequences, approximately 52% seen once. Input material: blood. These receptors all come from a woman of 80 years or more in good health. Each CDR3 is given with its conserved first and last residue. Fields, in order: J gene, V gene, CDR3 protein.

TRBJ2-3	TRBV7-6	CASSSLDRGDSDTQYF
TRBJ2-7	TRBV20-1	CSAIGGHSSYEQYF
TRBJ2-2	TRBV7-8	CAISLVDPYTGELFF
TRBJ2-3	TRBV7-2	CASSLGSAGGFTDTQYF
TRBJ2-7	TRBV29-1	CSVTDGPGYEQYF
TRBJ2-5	TRBV20-1	CSARGTSGSGEQYF
TRBJ1-1	TRBV2	CASGEGQHTEAFF
TRBJ1-2	TRBV3-1	CASSQRTGGSIFGYTF
TRBJ2-1	TRBV29-1	CSVDFGRPFYNEQFF
TRBJ2-7	TRBV2	CASSLRGLNEQYF
TRBJ1-2	TRBV6-5	CASGVGRLNGYTF
TRBJ2-7	TRBV5-1	CASSYLDPVLSPVTYEQYF
TRBJ1-5	TRBV6-2/TRBV6-3	CASSARGLGQPQHF
TRBJ2-3	TRBV28	CASSFPGGRDTQYF
TRBJ2-5	TRBV24-1	CATSDLGPQYF
TRBJ2-6	TRBV6-5	CASSYGGVGAGANVLTF
NA	TRBV29-1	CSVEVGIYEQYF
TRBJ2-1	TRBV27	CASSVERGGNEQFF
TRBJ2-3	TRBV2	CASTKGTSGSTDTQYF
TRBJ2-3	TRBV12-3/TRBV12-4	CASSFLSGASDTQYF
TRBJ1-3	TRBV7-9	CASTFPGGTIYF
TRBJ1-6	TRBV10-3	CATRGDNSPLHF
TRBJ2-5	TRBV20-1	CSAPALRQGMETQYF
TRBJ1-3	TRBV6-5	CASHQGSGDTIYF
TRBJ1-2	TRBV30	CAWIAGDRGWYGYTF
TRBJ1-6	TRBV12-3/TRBV12-4	CASSRTYPGDDYSPLHF
TRBJ1-2	TRBV10-3	CAISDGTGGNYGYTF
TRBJ2-7	TRBV20-1	CSARDPLLAGGPYEQYF
TRBJ2-4	TRBV7-3	CASSSFVGDIQYF
TRBJ2-4	TRBV6-2/TRBV6-3	CASSQDMKVDIQYF
NA	TRBV4-3	CASSQDGGTDLEQYF
TRBJ1-1	TRBV3-1	CASSQDRDTEAFF
TRBJ1-1	TRBV18	CASSRGDRGNTEAFF
TRBJ1-5	TRBV20-1	CSARRLGAGNQPQHF
TRBJ1-1	TRBV5-1	CASSLWEASNTEAFF
TRBJ2-6	TRBV21-1	CASSTTTGVSGANVLTF
TRBJ2-5	TRBV20-1	CSDLAPLQETQYF
TRBJ2-1	TRBV2	CASSEASGSYNEQFF
TRBJ1-2	TRBV12-3/TRBV12-4	CASSYTGADGYTF
TRBJ2-1	TRBV2	CASTSESPYNEQFF
TRBJ2-3	TRBV6-5	CASSYYPGLVSFTQYF
TRBJ1-2	TRBV10-3	CAISKGQTNYGYTF
TRBJ1-6	TRBV2	CASKPWNYNSPLHF
TRBJ2-3	TRBV5-1	CASSLANGGSKTDTQYF
TRBJ2-7	TRBV6-1	CASRRTGGGYEHYF
TRBJ2-4	TRBV12-3/TRBV12-4	CASSLGAPTGSVGIQYF
TRBJ1-2	TRBV20-1	CSASSWGAGYGYTF
TRBJ1-5	TRBV28	CASRDSDRGLQPQHF
TRBJ2-5	TRBV12-5	CASGTGDQETQYF
TRBJ2-1	TRBV11-3	CASGSGVHNEQFF
TRBJ1-5	TRBV12-3/TRBV12-4	CASSSGQGKFNQPQHF
TRBJ1-1	TRBV20-1	CSAREGSIGLSNTEAFF
TRBJ2-3	TRBV27	CASTYTYADTQYF
TRBJ2-2	TRBV6-1	CASTLLGLAGGRTGELFF
TRBJ2-1	TRBV28	CASSLPRVSYNEQFF